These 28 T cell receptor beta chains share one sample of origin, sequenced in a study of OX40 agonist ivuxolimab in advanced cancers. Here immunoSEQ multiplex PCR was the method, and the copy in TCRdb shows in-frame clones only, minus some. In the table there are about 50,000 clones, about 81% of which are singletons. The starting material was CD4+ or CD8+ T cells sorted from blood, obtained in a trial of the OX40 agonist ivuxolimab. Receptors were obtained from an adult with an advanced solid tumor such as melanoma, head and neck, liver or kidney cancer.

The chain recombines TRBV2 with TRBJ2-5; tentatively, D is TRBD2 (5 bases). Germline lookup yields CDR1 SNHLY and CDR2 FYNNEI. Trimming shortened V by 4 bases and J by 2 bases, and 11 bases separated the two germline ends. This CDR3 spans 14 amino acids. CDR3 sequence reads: CASSAARLQETQYF. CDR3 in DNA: TGTGCCAGCAGTGCGGCGCGACTACAAGAGACCCAGTACTTC. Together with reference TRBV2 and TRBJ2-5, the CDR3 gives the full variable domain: EPEVTQTPSHQVTQMGQEVILRCVPISNHLYFYWYRQILGQKVEFLVSFYNNEISEKSEIFDDQFSVERPDGSNFTLKIRSTKLEDSAMYFCASSAARLQETQYFGPGTRLLVL.

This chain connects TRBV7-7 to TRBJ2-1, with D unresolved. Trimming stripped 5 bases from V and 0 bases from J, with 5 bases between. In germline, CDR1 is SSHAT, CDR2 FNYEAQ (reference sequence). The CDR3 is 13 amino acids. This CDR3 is CASSASSYNEQFF. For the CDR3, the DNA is TGTGCCAGCAGCGCGAGCTCCTACAATGAGCAGTTCTTC.

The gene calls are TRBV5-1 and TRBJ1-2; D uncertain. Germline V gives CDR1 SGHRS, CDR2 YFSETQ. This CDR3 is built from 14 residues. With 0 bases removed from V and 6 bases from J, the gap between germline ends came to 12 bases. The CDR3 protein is CASSLGQTDDGYTF. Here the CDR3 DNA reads TGCGCCAGCAGCTTGGGGCAGACCGATGATGGCTACACCTTC.

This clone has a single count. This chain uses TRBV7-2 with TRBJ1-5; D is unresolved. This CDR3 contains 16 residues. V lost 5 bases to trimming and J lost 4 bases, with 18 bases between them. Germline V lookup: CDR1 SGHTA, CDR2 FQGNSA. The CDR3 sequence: CASSTGGAGWNQPQHF. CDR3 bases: TGTGCCAGCAGCACGGGAGGTGCGGGGTGGAATCAGCCCCAGCATTTT.

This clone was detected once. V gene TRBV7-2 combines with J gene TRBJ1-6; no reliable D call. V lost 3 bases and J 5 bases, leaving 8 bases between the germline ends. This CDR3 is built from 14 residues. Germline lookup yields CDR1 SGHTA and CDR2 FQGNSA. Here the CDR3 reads CASSLAPDNSPLHF. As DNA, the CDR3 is TGTGCCAGCAGCTTGGCGCCGGATAATTCACCCCTCCACTTT.

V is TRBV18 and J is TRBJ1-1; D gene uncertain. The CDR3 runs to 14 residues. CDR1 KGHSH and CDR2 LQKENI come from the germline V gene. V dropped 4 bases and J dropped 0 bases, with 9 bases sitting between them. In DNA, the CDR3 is TGTGCCAGCTCACAGGACGGGATGAACACTGAAGCTTTCTTT. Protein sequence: CASSQDGMNTEAFF.

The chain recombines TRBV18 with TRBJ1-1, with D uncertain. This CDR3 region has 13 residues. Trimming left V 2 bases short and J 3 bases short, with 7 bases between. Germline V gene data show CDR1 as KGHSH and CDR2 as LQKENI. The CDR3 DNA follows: TGTGCCAGCTCACCAAACAGAGACACTGAAGCTTTCTTT. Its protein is CASSPNRDTEAFF.

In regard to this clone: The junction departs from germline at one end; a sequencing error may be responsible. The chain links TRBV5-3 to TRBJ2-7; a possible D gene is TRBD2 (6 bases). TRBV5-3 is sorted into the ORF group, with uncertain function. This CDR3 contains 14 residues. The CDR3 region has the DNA TGTGCCAGCAGCTTGGCTGGACTAACCTACGAGCAGTACTTC. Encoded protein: CASSLAGLTYEQYF.

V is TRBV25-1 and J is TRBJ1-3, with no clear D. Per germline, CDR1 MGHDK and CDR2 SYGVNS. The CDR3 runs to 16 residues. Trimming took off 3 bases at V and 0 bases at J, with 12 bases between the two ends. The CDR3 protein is CASSDRLPTSGNTIYF. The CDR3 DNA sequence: TGTGCCAGCAGTGACCGGTTGCCGACCTCTGGAAACACCATATATTTT.

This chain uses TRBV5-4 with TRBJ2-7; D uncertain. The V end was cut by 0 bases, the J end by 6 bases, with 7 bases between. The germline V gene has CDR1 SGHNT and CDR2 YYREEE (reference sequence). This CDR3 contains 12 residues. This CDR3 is CASSLAPTEQYF. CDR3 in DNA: TGTGCCAGCAGCTTGGCCCCGACCGAGCAGTACTTC.

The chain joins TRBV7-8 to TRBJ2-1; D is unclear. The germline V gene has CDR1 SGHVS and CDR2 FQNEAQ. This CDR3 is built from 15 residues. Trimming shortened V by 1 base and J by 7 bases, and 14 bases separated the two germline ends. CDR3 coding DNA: TGTGCCAGCAGCTTAGGATGGCCCGCGGCGAATGAGCAGTTCTTC. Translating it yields CASSLGWPAANEQFF.

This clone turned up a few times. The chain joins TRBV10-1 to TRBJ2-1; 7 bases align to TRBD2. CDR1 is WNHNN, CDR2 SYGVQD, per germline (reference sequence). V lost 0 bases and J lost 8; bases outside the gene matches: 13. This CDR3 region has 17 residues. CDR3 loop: CASSESVGGPSTHEQFF. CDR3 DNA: TGCGCCAGCAGTGAGTCGGTGGGAGGGCCCTCTACTCATGAGCAGTTCTTC.

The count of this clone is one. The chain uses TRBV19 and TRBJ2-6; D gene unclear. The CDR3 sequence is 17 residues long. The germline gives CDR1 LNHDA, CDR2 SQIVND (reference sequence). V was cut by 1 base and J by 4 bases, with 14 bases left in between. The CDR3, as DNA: TGTGCCAGTAGTATAGCGGCCAGTCTGAGCGGGGCCAACGTCCTGACTTTC. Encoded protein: CASSIAASLSGANVLTF.

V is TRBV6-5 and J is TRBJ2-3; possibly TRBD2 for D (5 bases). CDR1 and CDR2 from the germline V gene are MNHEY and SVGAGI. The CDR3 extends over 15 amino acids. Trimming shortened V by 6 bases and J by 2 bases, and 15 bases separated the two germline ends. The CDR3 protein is CASRRGPVFTDTQYF. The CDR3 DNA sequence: TGTGCCAGCAGGAGAGGGCCAGTGTTCACAGATACGCAGTATTTT.

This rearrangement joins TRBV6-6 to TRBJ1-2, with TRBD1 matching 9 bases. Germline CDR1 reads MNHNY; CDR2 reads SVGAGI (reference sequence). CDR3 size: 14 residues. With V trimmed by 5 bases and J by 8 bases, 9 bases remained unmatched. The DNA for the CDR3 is TGTGCCAGCAGTCCCCGCGGACAGGGGAAAGGCTACACCTTC. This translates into CASSPRGQGKGYTF.

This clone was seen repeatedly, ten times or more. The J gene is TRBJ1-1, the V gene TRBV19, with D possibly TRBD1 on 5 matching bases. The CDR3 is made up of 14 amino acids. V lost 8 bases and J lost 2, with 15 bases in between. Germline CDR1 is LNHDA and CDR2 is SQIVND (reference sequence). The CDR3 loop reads CASHISGVNTEAFF. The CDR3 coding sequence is TGTGCCAGTCACATTTCGGGGGTCAACACTGAAGCTTTCTTT.

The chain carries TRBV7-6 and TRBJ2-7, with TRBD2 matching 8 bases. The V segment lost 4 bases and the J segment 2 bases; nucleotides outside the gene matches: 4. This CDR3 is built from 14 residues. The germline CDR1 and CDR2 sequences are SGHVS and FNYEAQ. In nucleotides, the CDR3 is TGTGCCAGCAGCTCTGGGACTAGAGCCTACGAGCAGTACTTC. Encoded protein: CASSSGTRAYEQYF.

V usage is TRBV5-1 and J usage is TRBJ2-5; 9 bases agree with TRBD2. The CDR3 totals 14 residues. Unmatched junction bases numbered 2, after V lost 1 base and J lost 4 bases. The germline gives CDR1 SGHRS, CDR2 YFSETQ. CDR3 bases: TGCGCCAGCAGCTTGCAACTAGCGGGAGAGACCCAGTACTTC. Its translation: CASSLQLAGETQYF.

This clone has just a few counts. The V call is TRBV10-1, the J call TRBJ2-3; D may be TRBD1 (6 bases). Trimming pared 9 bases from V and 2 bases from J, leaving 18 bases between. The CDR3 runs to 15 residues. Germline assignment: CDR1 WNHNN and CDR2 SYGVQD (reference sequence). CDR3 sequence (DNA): TGCGCCAGTTCGACGGGACACCACTTCACAGATACGCAGTATTTT. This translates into CASSTGHHFTDTQYF.

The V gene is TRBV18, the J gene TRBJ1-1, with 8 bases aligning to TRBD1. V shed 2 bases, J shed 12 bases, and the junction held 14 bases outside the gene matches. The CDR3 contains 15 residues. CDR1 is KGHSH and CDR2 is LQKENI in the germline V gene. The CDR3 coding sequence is TGTGCCAGCTCACCATTTTCGGACAGGGTTGATCTAACTTTCTTT. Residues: CASSPFSDRVDLTFF.

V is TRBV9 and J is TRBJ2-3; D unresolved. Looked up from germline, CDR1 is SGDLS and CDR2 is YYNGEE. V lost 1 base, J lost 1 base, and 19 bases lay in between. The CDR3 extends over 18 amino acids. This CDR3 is CASSVNLLRPGGTDTQYF. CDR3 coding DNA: TGTGCCAGCAGCGTAAACCTCCTGCGCCCTGGGGGCACAGATACGCAGTATTTT.

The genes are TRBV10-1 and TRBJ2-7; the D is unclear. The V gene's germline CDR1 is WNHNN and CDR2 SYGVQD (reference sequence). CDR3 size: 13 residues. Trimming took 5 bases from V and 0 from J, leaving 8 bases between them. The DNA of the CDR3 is TGCGCCAGCAGTAACTTCGACTCCTACGAGCAGTACTTC. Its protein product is CASSNFDSYEQYF.

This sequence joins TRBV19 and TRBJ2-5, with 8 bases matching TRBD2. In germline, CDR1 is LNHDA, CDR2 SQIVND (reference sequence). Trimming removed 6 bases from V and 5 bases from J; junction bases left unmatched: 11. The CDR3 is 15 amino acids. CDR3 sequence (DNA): TGTGCCAGTAGGTTAGGCGGGAGGAAATGGGAGACCCAGTACTTC. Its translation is CASRLGGRKWETQYF.

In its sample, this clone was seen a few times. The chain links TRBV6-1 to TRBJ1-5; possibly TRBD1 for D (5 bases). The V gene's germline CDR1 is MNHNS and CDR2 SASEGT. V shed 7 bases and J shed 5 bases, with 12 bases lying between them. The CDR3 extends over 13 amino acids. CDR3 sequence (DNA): TGTGCCAGCACCATGGGAGGGGATCAGCCCCAGCATTTT. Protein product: CASTMGGDQPQHF.

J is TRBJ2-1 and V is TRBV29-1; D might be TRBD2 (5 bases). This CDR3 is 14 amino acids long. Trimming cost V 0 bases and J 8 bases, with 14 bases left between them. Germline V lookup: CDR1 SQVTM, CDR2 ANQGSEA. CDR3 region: CSVEDQGSFYEQFF. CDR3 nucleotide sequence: TGCAGCGTTGAAGATCAAGGGAGTTTCTATGAGCAGTTCTTC.

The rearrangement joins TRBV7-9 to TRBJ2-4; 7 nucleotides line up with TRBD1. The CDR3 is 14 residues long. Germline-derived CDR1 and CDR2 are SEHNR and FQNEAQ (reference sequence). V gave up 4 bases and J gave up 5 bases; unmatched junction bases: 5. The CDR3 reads CASSSRQGENIQYF. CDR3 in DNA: TGTGCCAGCAGCTCGAGGCAGGGGGAAAACATTCAGTACTTC.

This CDR3 reads CASSSPPGLGGPDTQYF. The DNA for the CDR3 is TGTGCCAGCAGTTCCCCCCCGGGACTAGGCGGGCCAGATACGCAGTATTTT. V is TRBV27 and J is TRBJ2-3, with 8 bases lining up with TRBD2. The CDR3 totals 17 residues. Germline-derived CDR1 and CDR2 are MNHEY and SMNVEV (reference sequence). Trimming took 4 bases from V and 4 from J; bases not matched to a gene: 13.

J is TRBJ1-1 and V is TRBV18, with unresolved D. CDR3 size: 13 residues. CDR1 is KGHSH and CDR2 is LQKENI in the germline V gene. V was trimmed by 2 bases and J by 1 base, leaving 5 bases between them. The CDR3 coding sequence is TGTGCCAGCTCACCAACACAGAACACTGAAGCTTTCTTT. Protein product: CASSPTQNTEAFF.